This TCR beta chain is from a study of T and B cells in COVID-19 patients. Study summary: Blood was sampled from COVID-19 patients who were either actively infected or recovered. Of around 20 active-infection patients, some 19 carried comorbidities linked to unfavorable COVID-19 outcome. Study-level findings and limits: Active COVID-19 showed highly clonal TRB repertoires; recovery showed diversity and richness above healthy donors. The recovered cohort had approximately 2,000 exclusive TCR clusters, including around 34 low generation probability clusters.

In the case of this clonotype: What it binds is not known. This may come from a read error, since a much larger clone is one base off.

This CDR3 is built from 14 residues. V lost 1 base, J lost 9 bases, and 13 bases lay in between. The V gene's germline CDR1 is SGHNT and CDR2 YYREEE (reference sequence). TRB rearrangements were amplified by multiplex PCR with BIOMED2 TRB-A/B primers. TCRdb processed the multiplex PCR reads anew with MiXCR; each CDR3 protein has one entry. The sample records approximately 5,000 distinct CDR3 sequences, roughly a quarter being singletons. From blood, 250-500 ng of genomic DNA served as TRB template. This TCR came from a human donor with active COVID-19. Sequencing input: blood. V usage is TRBV5-4 and J usage is TRBJ1-4, with D maybe TRBD1 (5 bases). The CDR3 DNA reads TGTGCCAGCAGCTTGAGTTTAAGGGGTAAAAAACTGTTTTTT. It translates to CASSLSLRGKKLFF.